This is a list of T cell receptor beta chains from one sample in a study of neurological immune-mediated disorders. TCRdb reprocessed the 5' RACE reads with MiXCR, giving one entry per CDR3 protein. The sample shows roughly 30,000 distinct CDR3 sequences, approximately 5% of them seen only once. Sample: CD4+ T cells from blood. These receptors came from a woman between 45 and 65 years old in good health. The CDR3 runs from the conserved cysteine through the conserved F or W. A D gene is named only where the DNA matches it firmly. Some rows mark clone size as missing; the rest say once, few, many or name a class of expanded clone.

>15|TRBJ2-1|TRBV20-1|.|many
TGCAGTGCCCACAGAGGGGCCAGGGCGGTCGATGAGCAGTTCTTC
CSAHRGARAVDEQFF
>16|TRBJ2-7|TRBV5-1|.|many
TGCGCCAGCAGCTCCGGACAGAGCACTTCGTCCTACGAGCAGTACTTC
CASSSGQSTSSYEQYF
>18|TRBJ1-2|TRBV5-1|.|many
TGCGCCAGCAGCTTGCAGCAGACGTTTTCTGGGCAGGCCTATGGCTACACCTTC
CASSLQQTFSGQAYGYTF
>13|TRBJ2-1|TRBV11-2|TRBD2|many
TGTGCCAGCAGCTTGGAGTCTAGCGGGGTCTCGTTCTTC
CASSLESSGVSFF
>13|TRBJ2-1|TRBV2|.|many
TGTGCCAGCAGTCGGGACCTCTACAATGAGCAGTTCTTC
CASSRDLYNEQFF
>17|TRBJ2-3|TRBV5-1|.|many
TGCGCCAGCAGCTCACCTTCAGGGTTAGGACCCACAGATACGCAGTATTTT
CASSSPSGLGPTDTQYF
>15|TRBJ2-7|TRBV5-4|TRBD1|.
TGTGCCAGCAGCACGCCGGAACAGGGGGCTGGGGAGCAGTACTTC
CASSTPEQGAGEQYF
>16|TRBJ1-6|TRBV7-2|.|many
TGTGCCAGCAGCTTAATTAAGGGGGGCCAATATTCACCCCTCCACTTT
CASSLIKGGQYSPLHF
>16|TRBJ2-6|TRBV9|.|many
TGTGCCAGCAGCGGACCTCCGCGGACTGGGGCCAACGTCCTGACTTTC
CASSGPPRTGANVLTF
>16|TRBJ2-3|TRBV7-7|.|many
TGTGCCAGCAGCTTAGATATAGCAGGGGGCACAGATACGCAGTATTTT
CASSLDIAGGTDTQYF
>16|TRBJ2-3|TRBV28|.|many
TGTGCCAGCAGTCCTCTCGCCTCGGGACTGACAGATACGCAGTATTTT
CASSPLASGLTDTQYF
>13|TRBJ2-5|TRBV10-3|TRBD2|many
TGTGCCATCAGCCAGACTAGCCGGGAGACCCAGTACTTC
CAISQTSRETQYF
>13|TRBJ1-2|TRBV10-3|TRBD1|many
TGTGCCATCATGGGTATGGGACAGGCTGGCTACACCTTC
CAIMGMGQAGYTF
>13|TRBJ2-7|TRBV7-2|TRBD1|many
TGTGCCAGCAGCTATCAGGGGGTAGGGGAGCAGTACTTC
CASSYQGVGEQYF
>13|TRBJ2-7|TRBV2|.|many
TGTGCCAGCAGTGAAGTACAGGGACCGAGAGAGTACTTC
CASSEVQGPREYF
>19|TRBJ1-2|TRBV6-1|.|many
TGTGCCAGCAGTGAAGCGCAGTTGATGTGGAGGACACAAAACTATGGCTACACCTTC
CASSEAQLMWRTQNYGYTF
>15|TRBJ2-1|TRBV20-1|.|many
TGCAGTGCTAGAGCTCTCTCGGCGGGGAACAATGAGCAGTTCTTC
CSARALSAGNNEQFF
>16|TRBJ2-1|TRBV6-2/TRBV6-3|.|many
TGTGCCAGCGGGGGCGTCGGCACTCTAACATACAATGAGCAGTTCTTC
CASGGVGTLTYNEQFF